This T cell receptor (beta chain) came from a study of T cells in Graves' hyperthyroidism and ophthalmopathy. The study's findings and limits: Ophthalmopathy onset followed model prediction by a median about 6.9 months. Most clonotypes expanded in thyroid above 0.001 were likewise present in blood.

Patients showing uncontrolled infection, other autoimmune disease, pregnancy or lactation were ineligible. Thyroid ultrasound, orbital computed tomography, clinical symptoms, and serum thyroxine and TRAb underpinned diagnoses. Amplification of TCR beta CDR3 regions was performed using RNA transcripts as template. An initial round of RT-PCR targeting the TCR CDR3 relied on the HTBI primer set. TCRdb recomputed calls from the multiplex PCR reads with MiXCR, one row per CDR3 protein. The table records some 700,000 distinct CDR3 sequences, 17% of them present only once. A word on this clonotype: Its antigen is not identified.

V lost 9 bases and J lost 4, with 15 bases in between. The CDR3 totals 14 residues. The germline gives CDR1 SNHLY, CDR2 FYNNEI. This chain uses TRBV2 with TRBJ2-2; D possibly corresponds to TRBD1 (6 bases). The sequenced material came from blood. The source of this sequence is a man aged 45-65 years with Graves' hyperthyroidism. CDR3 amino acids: CASTGSVGTGELFF. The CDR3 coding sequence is TGTGCCAGTACAGGGTCCGTAGGCACCGGGGAGCTGTTTTTT.